This TCR beta chain was sequenced for a study of shared clonotypes between healthy human individuals. Across the whole study: The donor group consisted of a couple of women and three men, aged 18 to 49. Findings and caveats of the study: Represented diversity, genetic and exposure-history alike, was limited by few donors.

For unsorted PBMC, 250 to 300 ng DNA per replicate equaled 25,000 to 30,000 T cell genomes. Only in-frame clones appear in the TCRdb table, and some are missing; sequencing was by immunoSEQ multiplex PCR. The table lists about 510,000 clones, less than 85% of them singletons. V lost 3 bases, J lost 0 bases, and 21 bases lay in between. The germline gives CDR1 LNHDA, CDR2 SQIVND (reference sequence). CDR3 length: 20 residues. Note on this clone: Its target is not known.

The study enrolled healthy HIV-negative adults without recent acute infections or vaccinations as donors. Sequenced sample: PBMCs. The receptor was derived from a woman aged 40-49 years in good health. Some clones in this sample may be carry-over from other donors' samples. This chain links TRBV19 with TRBJ2-6; TRBD2 is a possible D gene (5 bases). The CDR3 DNA is TGTGCCAGTAGTATCAACGCTGGCGGGTATCGGCTCTCTGGGGCCAACGTCCTGACTTTC. Translated, it gives CASSINAGGYRLSGANVLTF.